What follows are 10 T cell receptor beta chains derived from one specimen sequenced in a study of beta chain features in type 1 diabetes. cDNA synthesis used the whole RNA isolate, giving expressed TCRB sequences. Here immunoSEQ multiplex PCR was the method, and the copy in TCRdb shows in-frame clones only, minus some. The data hold roughly 500,000 clones, with roughly an eighth observed a single time. The specimen sequenced was naive CD4+ T cells from blood. These receptors were taken from a woman aged 18-29 years in good health.

This clone occurred many times. The chain recombines TRBV29-1 with TRBJ2-1, with TRBD1 matching over 7 bases. In germline, CDR1 is SQVTM, CDR2 ANQGSEA. The CDR3 runs 12 residues. J gave up 7 bases and V 8 bases, and 8 bases lay outside the gene matches. The CDR3 protein is CSSTGRGNEQFF. Written as DNA, the CDR3 is TGCAGCTCCACGGGCAGGGGGAATGAGCAGTTCTTC.

This clone appeared a few times. This chain connects TRBV2 to TRBJ2-3; 10 bases map to TRBD2. Germline assignment: CDR1 SNHLY and CDR2 FYNNEI. The CDR3 runs to 14 residues. V lost 4 bases to trimming and J lost 3 bases; unmatched junction nucleotides: 1. CDR3 nucleotide sequence: TGTGCCAGCAGTGCTAGCGGGGGAACAGATACGCAGTATTTT. It translates to CASSASGGTDTQYF.

The chain employs TRBV5-1 and TRBJ1-3; D remains ambiguous. Between the trimmed V and J ends, which lost 4 bases and 3 bases, there was a span of 14 bases. Germline V gene sequence: CDR1 SGHRS, CDR2 YFSETQ. The CDR3 consists of 15 residues. For the CDR3, the DNA is TGCGCCAGCAGCCTGGTTGGGATAGGTGGAAACACCATATATTTT. The encoded protein is CASSLVGIGGNTIYF.

In this sample, this clone turned up a few times. The chain carries TRBV29-1 and TRBJ2-5; either TRBD1 or TRBD2 may fit D (5 bases each). Between the trimmed V and J ends, which lost 6 bases and 2 bases, there was a span of 13 bases. CDR3 length equals 13 residues. Germline CDR1 and CDR2: SQVTM and ANQGSEA. CDR3 sequence reads: CSVAFGAQETQYF. The CDR3 DNA reads TGCAGCGTAGCCTTCGGGGCTCAAGAGACCCAGTACTTC.

The J gene is TRBJ1-2, the V gene TRBV18; D gene ambiguous. There are 15 residues in the CDR3. Germline lookup yields CDR1 KGHSH and CDR2 LQKENI. Trimming removed 1 base at V and 0 bases at J, with 9 bases between. CDR3 residues: CASSPLDGTNYGYTF. In DNA, the CDR3 is TGTGCCAGCTCACCACTAGACGGGACTAACTATGGCTACACCTTC.

The genes are TRBV7-2 and TRBJ2-3; TRBD2 might be the D (5 bases). Germline values: CDR1 SGHTA, CDR2 FQGNSA. V shed 1 base and J shed 1 base, with 9 bases lying between them. The CDR3 covers 15 residues. CDR3 sequence: CASSLVWRGTDTQYF. The CDR3 DNA reads as TGTGCCAGCAGCTTAGTTTGGCGGGGCACAGATACGCAGTATTTT.

The chain recombines TRBV6-5 with TRBJ2-3, with D tentatively TRBD2 (6 bases). The V and J ends lost 2 bases and 11 bases respectively, with 20 bases between them. Germline V gives CDR1 MNHEY, CDR2 SVGAGI. This CDR3 is built from 15 residues. Written as DNA, the CDR3 is TGTGCCAGCAGTTACCACGTCCAGAGAGGGAGGAAGCAGTATTTT. Residues: CASSYHVQRGRKQYF.

This clone occurred a few times. CDR3 sequence: CASSPQGATEAFF. CDR3 nucleotide sequence: TGTGCCAGCTCACCACAGGGGGCCACTGAAGCTTTCTTT. The chain joins TRBV18 to TRBJ1-1; 7 bases map to TRBD1. Germline V gene sequence: CDR1 KGHSH, CDR2 LQKENI. Germline trimming cut 1 base from V and 4 bases from J; bases unmatched to any gene: 0. The length of the CDR3 is 13 residues.

The V call is TRBV7-9, the J call TRBJ2-7; D gene uncertain. Germline V gene data show CDR1 as SEHNR and CDR2 as FQNEAQ (reference sequence). Trimming stripped 5 bases from V and 9 bases from J, with 11 bases between. The CDR3 length is 11 residues. CDR3 nucleotide sequence: TGTGCCAGCAGCCGTACGGGCCCGCAGTACGTC. It translates to CASSRTGPQYV.

This rearrangement joins TRBV7-2 to TRBJ2-2; the D gene is possibly TRBD2 (5 bases). The V gene lost 2 bases and the J gene lost 6 bases, with 7 bases spanning the gap. The germline CDR1 and CDR2 sequences are SGHTA and FQGNSA. This CDR3 is built from 13 residues. This CDR3 reads CASSLQEAGELFF. CDR3 DNA sequence: TGTGCCAGCAGCTTACAGGAGGCCGGGGAGCTGTTTTTT.